These T cell receptor beta chains were read from a single sample in a study of blood T cell repertoires in COVID-19. The protocol was immunoSEQ multiplex PCR, while the TCRdb copy is restricted to in-frame clones and leaves out a portion. Altogether around 21,000 clones are present, roughly 80% being singletons, with the ten largest covering about 2.9%. The specimen sequenced was peripheral blood. The source of these receptors is a man aged 40-55 years with acute or convalescent COVID-19. Each CDR3 is given with its conserved first and last residue. Clone size, where shown, is once, few, many, or a class for clones that have expanded.

size: .; V: TRBV6-5; CDR3: CASRSGTGPTGELFF
size: once; V: TRBV4-3; CDR3: CASSQEQDLQQFF
size: .; V: TRBV7-6; CDR3: CASSPAGQPQHF
size: few; V: TRBV5-1; CDR3: CASSNYRAGANNEQFF
size: .; V: TRBV19; CDR3: CASSIDPARGTQYF
size: .; V: TRBV7-2; CDR3: CASSPGQGAGNEQFF
size: few; V: TRBV11-2; CDR3: CASSARLAEYNEQFF
size: .; V: TRBV11-3; CDR3: CASSRSLDREETQYF
size: .; V: TRBV19; CDR3: CASSPGHDEQYF
size: .; V: TRBV18; CDR3: CASSPASGNSYEQYF
size: .; V: TRBV27; CDR3: CASTQGHSPHEQFF
size: .; V: TRBV2; CDR3: CASTQGLGARNQPQHF
size: .; V: TRBV6-5; CDR3: CASIWTGNTEAFF
size: .; V: TRBV4-1; CDR3: CASSQEDYTGELFF
size: .; V: TRBV6-1; CDR3: CASSELQTTEKLFF
size: .; V: TRBV5-1; CDR3: CASKEGTGVYGYTF
size: .; V: TRBV7-8; CDR3: CASSPLGRGANEKLFF
size: .; V: TRBV7-9; CDR3: CASESGLAGVANTGELFF
size: .; V: TRBV9; CDR3: CASSVHQITGELFF
size: .; V: TRBV10-3; CDR3: CAISAGLAETQYF
size: medium-sized; V: TRBV4-1; CDR3: CASSHQQGLNTEAFF
size: medium-sized; V: TRBV10-1; CDR3: CASSESRTENSPLHF
size: once; V: TRBV5-1; CDR3: CASSLGQSYNEQFF
size: .; V: TRBV9; CDR3: CASSGTGTENSPLHF
size: .; V: TRBV18; CDR3: CASSERTSGGAGTQYF
size: .; V: TRBV10-1; CDR3: CASRETRNTGELFF
size: .; V: TRBV5-4; CDR3: CASSQKRTGDYGYTF
size: .; V: TRBV5-1; CDR3: CASSPRTDSSYEQYF
size: .; V: TRBV11-2; CDR3: CASSFQTPGTIYF
size: once; V: TRBV7-2; CDR3: CASSPDRGYQETQYF
size: .; V: TRBV11-2; CDR3: CASSLRLSGTSSAAGEQYF
size: .; V: TRBV6-5; CDR3: CASSYSSYSNQPQHF
size: .; V: TRBV6-5; CDR3: CASSRGRNNEKLFF
size: .; V: TRBV9; CDR3: CASSRDSVLNEQFF
size: .; V: TRBV4-3; CDR3: CASSQDFQEKLFF
size: .; V: TRBV5-1; CDR3: CASSLALGRNSPLHF
size: .; V: TRBV30; CDR3: CAWGSLTIYF
size: .; V: TRBV2; CDR3: CASGGTATNEKLFF
size: .; V: TRBV19; CDR3: CASSPRTGWDTIYF
size: .; V: TRBV5-1; CDR3: CASSSGGTASYEQYF
size: .; V: TRBV3-1/TRBV3-2; CDR3: CASSPTKGSNQPQHF
size: .; V: TRBV19; CDR3: CASSITLVDRVIF
size: .; V: TRBV5-1; CDR3: CASSFFPSYEQYF
size: .; V: TRBV4-3; CDR3: CASSQDPGDVIQYF
size: .; V: TRBV7-2; CDR3: CASSSSGSYEQYF
size: .; V: TRBV30; CDR3: CAWRNQGNTEAFF
size: few; V: TRBV15; CDR3: CATSRVGGQPQHF
size: .; V: TRBV5-1; CDR3: CASSLGARDYNEQFF
size: .; V: TRBV12-5; CDR3: CASGPGQGNQPQHF
size: .; V: TRBV19; CDR3: CASSTQSHRNLFWTEAFF
size: .; V: TRBV13; CDR3: CASSRQRQSNTEAFF
size: .; V: TRBV5-8; CDR3: CASSLDRAVDTQYF
size: .; V: TRBV27; CDR3: CASSLAGPRGSNSPLHF